The 5 T cell receptor beta chains listed next were all sequenced from one sample in a study of CD8+ T cells in alopecia areata. This sample's treatment: oral pan-JAK inhibitor, 5-10 mg twice daily. Following extraction, RNA underwent reverse transcription to cDNA, which served as the sequencing template. TCRdb keeps only in-frame clones here, not all; method: immunoSEQ multiplex PCR. The repertoire holds some 160,000 clones, with approximately 65% as singletons. Sequencing used CD4+ T cells sorted from blood, obtained at week 4, from a patient treated with tofacitinib. The receptors shown here come from a human donor with alopecia areata.

This clone appeared many times. The V and J genes are TRBV7-8 and TRBJ1-3; 8 nucleotides match TRBD1. This CDR3 has 18 amino acids. J lost 7 bases, V lost 2 bases, and 16 bases had no gene match. CDR1 is SGHVS and CDR2 is FQNEAQ in the germline V gene. The DNA for the CDR3 is TGTGCCAGCAGCTTACCCCCTAGGACAGGGACGAATAGGAACACCATATATTTT. This codes for CASSLPPRTGTNRNTIYF.

The chain links TRBV5-1 to TRBJ2-3, with D possibly TRBD1 on 5 matching bases. CDR1 SGHRS and CDR2 YFSETQ come from the germline V gene. V was pared by 8 bases and J by 2 bases, with 12 bases between. The CDR3 is 13 residues long. CDR3 DNA: TGCGCCAGTTTTAAGGACAACACAGATACGCAGTATTTT. Translation gives CASFKDNTDTQYF.

V is TRBV7-2 and J is TRBJ1-1; TRBD1 is a possible D gene (6 bases). Germline lookup yields CDR1 SGHTA and CDR2 FQGNSA. This CDR3 contains 15 residues. V dropped 1 base and J dropped 7 bases, with 16 bases sitting between them. The CDR3 region has the DNA TGTGCCAGCAGCTTAGTGAATCAGGGGCCCGTTGAAGCTTTCTTT. Translation gives CASSLVNQGPVEAFF.

The chain combines TRBV7-2 with TRBJ2-4, with D perhaps matching TRBD2 (7 bases). Per the germline V gene, CDR1 is SGHTA and CDR2 is FQGNSA. The V and J ends lost 3 bases and 7 bases respectively, with 10 bases between them. The CDR3 has 13 amino acids. CDR3 DNA: TGTGCCAGCAGCTTCTCGGGGGGCAACATTCAGTACTTC. Translation: CASSFSGGNIQYF. The full variable domain, its missing parts supplied by reference TRBV7-2 and TRBJ2-4, is GAGVSQSPSNKVTEKGKDVELRCDPISGHTALYWYRQSLGQGLEFLIYFQGNSAPDKSGLPSDRFSAERTGGSVSTLTIQRTQQEDSAVYLCASSFSGGNIQYFGAGTRLSVL.

The chain carries TRBV6-5 and TRBJ2-5, with D maybe TRBD2 (6 bases). The germline gives CDR1 MNHEY, CDR2 SVGAGI. The length of the CDR3 is 14 residues. V lost 5 bases and J lost 5, with 15 bases in between. The CDR3 sequence is CASSMALGRETQYF. The CDR3 nucleotides are TGTGCCAGCAGTATGGCCCTGGGGAGGGAGACCCAGTACTTC.